The 12 T cell receptor beta chains in this list originate from one sample, sequenced in a study of shared clonotypes between healthy human individuals. TCRdb keeps only in-frame clones here, not all; method: immunoSEQ multiplex PCR. The sample has about 530,000 clones, about 96% seen once. Sequenced: naive CD4+ T cells sorted from blood. The subset is: CD45RA+ positively selected. The receptors were gathered from a woman aged 30 to 39 in good health.

The chain recombines TRBV10-1 with TRBJ1-3; 8 positions match TRBD1. V dropped 8 bases and J dropped 1; count of bases not matched to a gene: 19. Looked up from germline, CDR1 is WNHNN and CDR2 is SYGVQD (reference sequence). The CDR3 is 19 residues long. The CDR3 here is CASPREETGAESSGNTIYF. The CDR3 DNA sequence: TGCGCCAGCCCCCGGGAGGAGACAGGGGCTGAATCTTCTGGAAACACCATATATTTT.

This clone was recorded only once. The chain combines TRBV6-5 with TRBJ1-4; D remains ambiguous. V was clipped by 5 bases and J by 11 bases, with 15 bases between them. Germline V gene lookup returns CDR1 MNHEY and CDR2 SVGAGI. The CDR3 has 13 residues. The CDR3 DNA follows: TGTGCCAGCAGTCCGCCCCAAGGCACGAAACTGTTTTTT. Its protein is CASSPPQGTKLFF.

The V and J genes are TRBV5-1 and TRBJ2-3; 7 bases line up with TRBD2. CDR1 is SGHRS, CDR2 YFSETQ, per germline. J was trimmed by 1 base and V by 4 bases; bases with no gene match: 6. The CDR3 totals 15 residues. CDR3 DNA sequence: TGCGCCAGCAGCCTTACTAGCGAAGGCACAGATACGCAGTATTTT. Its translation is CASSLTSEGTDTQYF. Full variable domain (outside the CDR3, taken from reference TRBV5-1 and TRBJ2-3): KAGVTQTPRYLIKTRGQQVTLSCSPISGHRSVSWYQQTPGQGLQFLFEYFSETQRNKGNFPGRFSGRQFSNSRSEMNVSTLELGDSALYLCASSLTSEGTDTQYFGPGTRLTVL.

V gene TRBV5-4 combines with J gene TRBJ2-1; 11 bases match TRBD2. V gave up 5 bases and J gave up 8 bases; unmatched junction bases: 6. This CDR3 contains 14 residues. Germline V gives CDR1 SGHNT, CDR2 YYREEE (reference sequence). CDR3 bases: TGTGCCAGCAGATTAGCGGGAGGGCCCTATGAGCAGTTCTTC. Amino acid sequence: CASRLAGGPYEQFF.

The chain carries TRBV11-3 and TRBJ2-1; possibly TRBD2 for D (6 bases). The length of the CDR3 is 16 residues. Trimming cost V 0 bases and J 4 bases, with 13 bases left between them. Germline V gene lookup returns CDR1 SGHNT and CDR2 YENEEA. This CDR3 is CASSLEGPAGYNEQFF. The CDR3 region has the DNA TGTGCCAGCAGCTTAGAAGGCCCAGCGGGTTACAATGAGCAGTTCTTC.

The chain couples TRBV11-1 to TRBJ1-1; 7 bases align to TRBD1. The CDR3 is made up of 14 amino acids. The germline V gene encodes CDR1 SGHAT and CDR2 FQDESV (reference sequence). Trimming cost V 1 base and J 4 bases; bases outside gene matches: 3. In DNA, the CDR3 is TGTGCCAGCAGCTTAGAGGCAGGGGGCACTGAAGCTTTCTTT. As protein: CASSLEAGGTEAFF.

The CDR3 is CASSDSINNQPQHF. The CDR3 nucleotides are TGTGCCAGCAGTGACTCGATCAATAATCAGCCCCAGCATTTT. The chain couples TRBV6-4 to TRBJ1-5; no clear D. V lost 0 bases and J 4 bases, leaving 7 bases between the germline ends. This CDR3 region has 14 residues. Looked up from germline, CDR1 is MRHNA and CDR2 is SNTAGT.

The gene calls are TRBV14 and TRBJ2-1; 7 bases map to TRBD1. The germline CDR1 and CDR2 sequences are SGHDN and FVKESK. This CDR3 comprises 18 residues. Germline trimming cut 2 bases from V and 4 bases from J; bases unmatched to any gene: 14. The chain's CDR3 is CASSQPTSGGGTYNEQFF. In DNA, the CDR3 is TGTGCCAGCAGCCAACCGACGTCAGGGGGTGGGACATACAATGAGCAGTTCTTC.

The CDR3 loop is CSAPNTDTQYF. CDR3 DNA: TGCAGTGCTCCTAACACAGATACGCAGTATTTT. This sequence joins TRBV20-1 and TRBJ2-3; D is unclear. Germline CDR1 reads DFQATT; CDR2 reads SNEGSKA (reference sequence). The CDR3 loop spans 11 amino acids. Trimming took off 5 bases at V and 2 bases at J, with 5 bases between the two ends.

The chain is built from TRBV18 and TRBJ1-2; D is perhaps TRBD1 (5 bases). The V end lost 7 bases, the J end lost 1 base, and 16 bases lay between the germline ends. Germline V CDR1 and CDR2: KGHSH, LQKENI. The CDR3 spans 15 residues. The CDR3: CASFPSTEINYGYTF. The CDR3 region has the DNA TGTGCCAGCTTTCCCTCGACAGAAATTAACTATGGCTACACCTTC.

The chain's CDR3 is CASSFGGRASYEQYF. The DNA for the CDR3 is TGTGCCAGCAGCTTTGGAGGGAGGGCCTCCTACGAGCAGTACTTC. This chain connects TRBV7-2 to TRBJ2-7, with 7 bases matching TRBD2. V shed 3 bases and J 0 bases; nucleotides not matched to a gene: 5. This CDR3 has 15 residues. Germline assignment: CDR1 SGHTA and CDR2 FQGNSA.

Remarks on this clone: Other DNA sequences in the sample encode the same CDR3. CDR3 DNA sequence: TGTGCCAGCAGTTTAACCAGCACTGAAGCTTTCTTT. Translating gives CASSLTSTEAFF. The chain employs TRBV28 and TRBJ1-1; D remains unclear. V lost 2 bases to trimming and J lost 4 bases, with 5 bases between them. Germline-derived CDR1 and CDR2 are MDHEN and SYDVKM. This CDR3 is 12 amino acids long.